This TCR beta chain derives from a study of CD4+ T cells in melanoma. Study observations and caveats: CD8+ T cell, macrophage and B cell function reportedly correlated with neoantigen-specific CD4+ T cells. Reportedly, melanoma neoantigen-specific CD4+ T cells showed varied differentiation states.

The length of the CDR3 is 15 residues. Trimming shortened V by 5 bases and J by 2 bases, and 15 bases separated the two germline ends. Per germline, CDR1 SGHAT and CDR2 FQNNGV. The method was immunoSEQ multiplex PCR; TCRdb's version includes in-frame clones alone and lacks a portion of them. The sample has about 21,000 clones; around 80% are singletons. Comment on this clone: Antigen specificity is unknown.

The receptor was derived from a human donor with melanoma. V usage is TRBV11-2 and J usage is TRBJ1-2; D might be TRBD1 (5 bases). The CDR3 sequence: CASSQFGGINYGYTF. CDR3 coding DNA: TGTGCCAGCAGCCAATTCGGGGGAATCAACTATGGCTACACCTTC. The whole variable domain, filled in from reference TRBV11-2 and TRBJ1-2, reads EAGVAQSPRYKIIEKRQSVAFWCNPISGHATLYWYQQILGQGPKLLIQFQNNGVVDDSQLPKDRFSAERLKGVDSTLKIQPAKLEDSAVYLCASSQFGGINYGYTFGSGTRLTVV.